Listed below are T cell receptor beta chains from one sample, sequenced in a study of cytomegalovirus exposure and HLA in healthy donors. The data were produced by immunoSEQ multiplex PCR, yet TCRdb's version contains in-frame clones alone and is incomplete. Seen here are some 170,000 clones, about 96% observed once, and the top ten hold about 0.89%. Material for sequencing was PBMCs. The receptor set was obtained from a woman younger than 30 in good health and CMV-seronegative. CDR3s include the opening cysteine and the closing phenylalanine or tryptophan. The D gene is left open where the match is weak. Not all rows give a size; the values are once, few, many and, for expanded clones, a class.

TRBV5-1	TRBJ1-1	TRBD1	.	TGCGCCAGCAGACCGACAGGGAGCACTGAAGCTTTCTTT	CASRPTGSTEAFF
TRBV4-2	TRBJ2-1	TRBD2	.	TGTGCCAGCAGGGGAAAGCGGGGGACCTACAATGAGCAGTTCTTC	CASRGKRGTYNEQFF
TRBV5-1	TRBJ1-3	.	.	TGCGCCAGCCCAACCATGGGGGGTCCTGGAAACACCATATATTTT	CASPTMGGPGNTIYF
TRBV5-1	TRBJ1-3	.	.	TGCGCCAGCAGCTTGGCCGGGTTGAGAAACACCATATATTTT	CASSLAGLRNTIYF
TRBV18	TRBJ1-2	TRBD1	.	TGTGCCAGCTCACCGAGCGAACAGGGGATTCGGCATGGCTACACCTTC	CASSPSEQGIRHGYTF
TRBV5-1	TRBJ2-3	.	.	TGCGCCAGCAGCTTGGGGGGCGGGGTTGCAGATACGCAGTATTTT	CASSLGGGVADTQYF
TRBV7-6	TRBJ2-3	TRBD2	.	TGTGCCAGCAGCCCGGGACTAGCGGGGGGGCCTGACACAGATACGCAGTATTTT	CASSPGLAGGPDTDTQYF
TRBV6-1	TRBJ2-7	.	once	TGTGCCAGCATTCTAGGGGCCCCCCCCTACGAGCAGTACTTC	CASILGAPPYEQYF
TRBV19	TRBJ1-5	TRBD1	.	TGTGCCAGTACGGGGGGCGGGACAGGGAATCAGCCCCAGCATTTT	CASTGGGTGNQPQHF
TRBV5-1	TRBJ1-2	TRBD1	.	TGCGCCAGCAGCTTGGGAACAGGGGTAGGCTATGGCTACACCTTC	CASSLGTGVGYGYTF
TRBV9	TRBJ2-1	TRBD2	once	TGTGCCAGCAGCGTAGGGACTAGCGTTTCTTACAATGAGCAGTTCTTC	CASSVGTSVSYNEQFF
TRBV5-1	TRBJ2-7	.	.	TGCGCCAGCAGCTTGTCGGGGGGCTTTCTGTCCACCGAGCAGTACTTC	CASSLSGGFLSTEQYF
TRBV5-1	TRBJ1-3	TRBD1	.	TGCGCCAGCAGCTGGGGGACAGCTGGAAACACCATATATTTT	CASSWGTAGNTIYF
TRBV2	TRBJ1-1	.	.	TGTGCCAGCAGTGAAGTGCGGGCGAACACTGAAGCTTTCTTT	CASSEVRANTEAFF
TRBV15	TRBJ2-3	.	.	TGTGCCACCAGCAGAGATCAACCGACTAGCACAGATACGCAGTATTTT	CATSRDQPTSTDTQYF
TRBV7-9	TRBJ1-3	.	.	TGTGCCAGCTCCGTCCGAGGGGGGGTCTCTGGAAACACCATATATTTT	CASSVRGGVSGNTIYF
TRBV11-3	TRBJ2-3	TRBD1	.	TGTGCCAGCAGCGCTAGACAGGGCCCAGATACGCAGTATTTT	CASSARQGPDTQYF
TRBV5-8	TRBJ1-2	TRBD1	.	TGTGCCAGCAATTTTGGACAGGGGGCTAACTATGGCTACACCTTC	CASNFGQGANYGYTF
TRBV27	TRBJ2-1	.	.	TGTGCCAGCAGTTTACGGACAGGGAGGGGTGAGCAGTTCTTC	CASSLRTGRGEQFF
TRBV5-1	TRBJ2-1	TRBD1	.	TGCGCCAGCAGCTTTCCCAGGGGGAACTACAATGAGCAGTTCTTC	CASSFPRGNYNEQFF
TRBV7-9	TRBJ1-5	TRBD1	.	TGTGCCAGCAGCCTCGGGACAGGGGGCGCGGTTGGCAATCAGCCCCAGCATTTT	CASSLGTGGAVGNQPQHF
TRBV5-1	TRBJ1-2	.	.	TGCGCCAGCAGCCCTCCTTCGGGAATTGGCTACACCTTC	CASSPPSGIGYTF
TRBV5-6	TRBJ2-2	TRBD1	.	TGTGCCAGCAGCTTGGGGACAGGGGCCGGGGAGCTGTTTTTT	CASSLGTGAGELFF
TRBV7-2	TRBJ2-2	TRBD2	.	TGTGCCAGCAGCCTCCGGGACTATGCGACCGGGGAGCTGTTTTTT	CASSLRDYATGELFF
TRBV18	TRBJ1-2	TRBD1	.	TGTGCCAGCTCACCGGTCTTCGGACAGGGTGACTATGGCTACACCTTC	CASSPVFGQGDYGYTF
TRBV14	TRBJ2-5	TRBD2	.	TGTGCCAGCAGCCTAGTAGCGGGGAGACAAGAGACCCAGTACTTC	CASSLVAGRQETQYF
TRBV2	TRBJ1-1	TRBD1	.	TGTGCCAGCAGGGGGACCGGGACAGGGAACACTGAAGCTTTCTTT	CASRGTGTGNTEAFF
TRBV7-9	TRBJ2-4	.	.	TGTGCCAGCAGCCGAAGGGGAACCAAAAACATTCAGTACTTC	CASSRRGTKNIQYF
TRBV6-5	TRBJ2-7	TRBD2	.	TGTGCCAGCAGTTTGACTAGCGGGAAACCCTACGAGCAGTACTTC	CASSLTSGKPYEQYF
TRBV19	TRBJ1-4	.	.	TGTGCCAGTAGTAGGAAGAAGGGAGCAACTAATGAAAAACTGTTTTTT	CASSRKKGATNEKLFF
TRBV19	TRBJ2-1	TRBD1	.	TGTGCCAGTAGTATAGATCAGGGGGCCCTCTACAATGAGCAGTTCTTC	CASSIDQGALYNEQFF
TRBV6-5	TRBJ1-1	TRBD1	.	TGTGCCAGCAGTTACGAGGGACAGGGAGTCTCTGAAGCTTTCTTT	CASSYEGQGVSEAFF
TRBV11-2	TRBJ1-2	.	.	TGTGCCAGCAGCTTAGGGACAGCTTATGGCTACACCTTC	CASSLGTAYGYTF
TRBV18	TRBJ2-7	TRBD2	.	TGTGCCAGCTCACCTGTACCGGGACTAGCGGGGGACACCTACGAGCAGTACTTC	CASSPVPGLAGDTYEQYF
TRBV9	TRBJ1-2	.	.	TGTGCCAGCAGCGTAGTGGAGCATCCATTGGCCTTCTATGGCTACACCTTC	CASSVVEHPLAFYGYTF
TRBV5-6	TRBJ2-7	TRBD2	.	TGTGCCAGCAGCACTAACTTTCGGTATGGGCGGGGGGCCTCCTACGAGCAGTACTTC	CASSTNFRYGRGASYEQYF
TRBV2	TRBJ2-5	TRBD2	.	TGTGCCAGCAGGGTTAGCGGGGGGGCCTACCCCTCTGGGACCCAGTACTTC	CASRVSGGAYPSGTQYF
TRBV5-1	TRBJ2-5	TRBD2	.	TGCGCCAGCAGCCCCGGGACTAGCGGGCAAGAGACCCAGTACTTC	CASSPGTSGQETQYF
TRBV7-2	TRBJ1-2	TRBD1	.	TGTGCCAGCAGCACAACCGGGACAGGGCTCTCTGGCTACACCTTC	CASSTTGTGLSGYTF
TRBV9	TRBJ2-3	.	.	TGTGCCAGCAGCCTTGGGGGCTCGTGGGAGCCAGATACGCAGTATTTT	CASSLGGSWEPDTQYF
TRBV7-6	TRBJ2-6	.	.	TGTGCCAGCAGCCGAATTGCTAGCGCTGGGGCCAACGTCCTGACTTTC	CASSRIASAGANVLTF
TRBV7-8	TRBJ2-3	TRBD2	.	TGTGCCAGCAGCCCAAAAATTACTAGCGGGGGGGACACAGATACGCAGTATTTT	CASSPKITSGGDTDTQYF
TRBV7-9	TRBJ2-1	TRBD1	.	TGTGCCAGCAGCTACGGACAGGGAATTGATGAGCAGTTCTTC	CASSYGQGIDEQFF
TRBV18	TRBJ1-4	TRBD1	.	TGTGCCAGCTCACCAGGGACAGGGGTTGTTAATGAAAAACTGTTTTTT	CASSPGTGVVNEKLFF
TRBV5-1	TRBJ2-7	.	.	TGCGCCAGCAGCTTGGGGCAAAACTCCTACGAGCAGTACTTC	CASSLGQNSYEQYF
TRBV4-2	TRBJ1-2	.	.	TGTGCCAGCAGCCGCAGGGCGGAGTATGGCTACACCTTC	CASSRRAEYGYTF
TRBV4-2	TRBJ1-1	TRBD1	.	TGTGCCAGCAGCCGGGACAGGGGGAGTCTTGGGACTGAAGCTTTCTTT	CASSRDRGSLGTEAFF
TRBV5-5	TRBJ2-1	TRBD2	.	TGTGCCAGCAGCTTGTGGACTAGCGACAATGAGCAGTTCTTC	CASSLWTSDNEQFF
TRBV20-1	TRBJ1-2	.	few	TGCAGTGGGGCGGGCTACACCTTC	CSGAGYTF
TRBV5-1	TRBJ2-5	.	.	TGCGCCAGCAGCCTGAACCAGGAGACCCAGTACTTC	CASSLNQETQYF